The 8 T cell receptor beta chains below were found in one sample sequenced in a study of blood T cell repertoires in COVID-19. Repertoires were generated with immunoSEQ multiplex PCR, while TCRdb's copy carries only in-frame clones and drops some. The repertoire holds approximately 240,000 clones, with around 83% as singletons. The sequenced material came from PBMCs or T cells enriched from blood (not recorded which). Receptors were obtained from a woman aged 40 to 50 with acute COVID-19.

This clone has a single count. The genes are TRBV7-2 and TRBJ2-1; TRBD2 matches 8 bases. Germline V CDR1 and CDR2: SGHTA, FQGNSA. CDR3 size: 16 residues. V shed 1 base and J 4 bases; nucleotides not matched to a gene: 6. The CDR3: CASSLVAGLQYNEQFF. The CDR3 coding sequence is TGTGCCAGCAGCTTAGTAGCGGGACTGCAATACAATGAGCAGTTCTTC.

The rearrangement links TRBV11-2 to TRBJ1-1, with D maybe TRBD1 (5 bases). With 5 bases removed from V and 4 bases from J, the gap between germline ends came to 23 bases. CDR3 size: 17 residues. Germline assignment: CDR1 SGHAT and CDR2 FQNNGV. The CDR3 is CASSGPGRGVRGTEAFF. The CDR3 bases are TGTGCCAGCAGCGGGCCGGGACGGGGGGTCCGGGGCACTGAAGCTTTCTTT.

This clone was observed a few times. In nucleotides, the CDR3 is TGTGCCAGCAGCTTGGCAGGGGAATATAATTCACCCCTCCACTTT. This sequence encodes CASSLAGEYNSPLHF. The V gene is TRBV5-4, the J gene TRBJ1-6; D is possibly TRBD1 (6 bases). Germline loops: CDR1 SGHNT, CDR2 YYREEE (reference sequence). This CDR3 spans 15 amino acids. Trimming took off 0 bases at V and 4 bases at J, with 8 bases between the two ends.

This chain uses TRBV6-2 or TRBV6-3 with TRBJ2-7; 8 bases agree with TRBD1. From germline, CDR1 is MNHEY and CDR2 SVGEGT. This CDR3 is built from 15 residues. J was trimmed by 3 bases and V by 5 bases; bases with no gene match: 9. CDR3 in amino acids: CASSALGQDYYEQYF. The CDR3 bases are TGTGCCAGCAGTGCCCTGGGACAGGATTACTACGAGCAGTACTTC.

The V call is TRBV3-1 (or the pseudogene TRBV3-2), the J call TRBJ2-5, with 9 bases matching TRBD1. Germline V gene data show CDR1 as LGHDT and CDR2 as YNNKEL (reference sequence). The CDR3 length is 14 residues. With 5 bases clipped from V and 4 bases from J, the junction kept 5 bases outside the gene matches. The CDR3 region is CASSGDRARETQYF. As DNA, the CDR3 is TGTGCCAGCAGCGGGGACAGGGCGAGAGAGACCCAGTACTTC.

The chain has TRBV18 and TRBJ1-2; D not certain. Germline V lookup: CDR1 KGHSH, CDR2 LQKENI. The CDR3 has 12 residues. V was shortened by 3 bases and J by 5 bases, with 7 bases between the two germline ends. The CDR3 DNA sequence: TGTGCCAGCTCACCGAGGGAGTATGGCTACACCTTC. Its protein product is CASSPREYGYTF.

The V call is TRBV7-9, the J call TRBJ1-4; a possible D gene is TRBD1 (5 bases). V lost 1 base to trimming and J lost 0 bases, with 12 bases between them. Germline loops: CDR1 SEHNR, CDR2 FQNEAQ (reference sequence). CDR3 size: 17 residues. CDR3 protein: CASSLGTTLATNEKLFF. In DNA, the CDR3 is TGTGCCAGCAGCTTAGGGACAACCTTAGCAACTAATGAAAAACTGTTTTTT.

The chain uses TRBV7-6 and TRBJ2-7, with 9 nucleotides matching TRBD2. The CDR3 runs to 14 residues. V trimming: 6 bases; J trimming: 4 bases; junction bases outside the gene matches: 7. CDR1 is SGHVS and CDR2 is FNYEAQ in the germline V gene. CDR3 residues: CASSLAGSSYEQYF. The CDR3 DNA reads TGTGCCAGCAGTCTAGCGGGATCTAGTTACGAGCAGTACTTC.